This entry lists 12 T cell receptor beta chains sequenced from one sample in a study of read filtering for tumor transcriptome and immune sequencing. This library used approximately 0.4 ug RNA and molecular barcoded adaptors spanning alpha/delta and beta/gamma chains. MiXCR was run by TCRdb on the reads, yielding one entry per CDR3 protein. The repertoire includes over 55,000 distinct CDR3 sequences, approximately 15% of them detected once, and roughly 41% sits in the top ten. Source material: a population of CD138-negative cells sorted from bone marrow. The receptor source for this set is a donor over 35 with multiple myeloma.

This clonotype was observed at least ten times. J is TRBJ1-4 and V is TRBV18; a weak D match, TRBD1 (5 bases). Looked up from germline, CDR1 is KGHSH and CDR2 is LQKENI. This CDR3 comprises 15 residues. Trimming cost V 5 bases and J 6 bases, with 16 bases left between them. The CDR3 region has the DNA TGTGCCAGCTCATCCACCCGGACGGGGGATGAAAAACTGTTTTTT. Residues: CASSSTRTGDEKLFF.

This clonotype has ten or more counts. The V gene is TRBV30, the J gene TRBJ2-7; D gene uncertain. The CDR3 sequence is 13 residues long. V lost 0 bases and J 4 bases, leaving 10 bases between the germline ends. Germline V gene lookup returns CDR1 GTSNPN and CDR2 SVGIG (reference sequence). The DNA for the CDR3 is TGTGCCTGGAGTGTGCCCAGCTTATACGAGCAGTACTTC. Amino acid sequence: CAWSVPSLYEQYF.

The chain uses TRBV6-5 and TRBJ2-7, with TRBD1 as a possible D gene (6 bases). Germline V gene sequence: CDR1 MNHEY, CDR2 SVGAGI. There are 15 residues in the CDR3. The V and J ends lost 4 bases and 5 bases respectively, with 18 bases between them. CDR3 protein: CASSSSPQGFHEQYF. The CDR3, as DNA: TGTGCCAGCAGTTCATCACCACAGGGATTCCACGAGCAGTACTTC.

This clonotype has at least ten counts. The V gene is TRBV27, the J gene TRBJ2-2; maybe TRBD2 (5 bases). Germline CDR1 is MNHEY and CDR2 is SMNVEV (reference sequence). The CDR3 runs 16 residues. Between the trimmed V and J ends, which lost 4 bases and 0 bases, there was a span of 12 bases. CDR3 loop: CASSYAGATNTGELFF. CDR3 coding DNA: TGTGCCAGCAGTTACGCGGGTGCTACGAACACCGGGGAGCTGTTTTTT.

The V call is TRBV6-5, the J call TRBJ2-1; D call uncertain. The CDR3 totals 13 residues. Trimming cost V 5 bases and J 6 bases, with 11 bases left between them. CDR1 and CDR2 from the germline V gene are MNHEY and SVGAGI. The DNA of the CDR3 is TGTGCCAGCAGTGAAGCGCCGTTCAATGAGCAGTTCTTC. It specifies CASSEAPFNEQFF.

About this clonotype: Since a much larger clone is just one base distant, this may be a read error. The chain couples TRBV7-2 to TRBJ2-3; perhaps TRBD1 as D (5 bases). CDR3 length: 15 amino acids. Germline CDR1 reads SGHTA; CDR2 reads FQGNSA. This chain's CDR3 is CASSRTPQGTGTQYF. CDR3 nucleotides: TGTGCCAGCAGCCGGACACCCCAGGGTACAGGTACGCAGTATTTT.

This clonotype has a count of ten or more. The chain carries TRBV12-3 or TRBV12-4 and TRBJ2-6; D not resolved. V was cut by 1 base and J by 0 bases, with 16 bases left in between. CDR3 size: 19 residues. CDR3: CASSLVVRVESSGANVLTF. The CDR3 coding sequence is TGTGCCAGCAGTTTAGTTGTTCGGGTGGAGTCCTCTGGGGCCAACGTCCTGACTTTC.

In this sample, this clonotype turned up a few times. This chain links TRBV7-8 with TRBJ2-1; D is perhaps TRBD2 (5 bases). The ends were cut back, 6 bases at V and 1 base at J, with 10 bases in the middle. The CDR3 is made up of 14 amino acids. Germline V lookup: CDR1 SGHVS, CDR2 FQNEAQ. The CDR3 loop is CASRELVSYNEQFF. The CDR3 DNA is TGTGCCAGCAGGGAACTAGTTTCCTACAATGAGCAGTTCTTC.

This clonotype was detected ten times or more. The chain links TRBV12-5 to TRBJ2-3; D is unclear. The CDR3 covers 12 residues. V lost 6 bases, J lost 5 bases, and 9 bases lay in between. Germline-derived CDR1 and CDR2 are LGHNT and FRNRAP. This CDR3 reads CASGLFGDTQYF. The CDR3 DNA reads as TGTGCTAGTGGCCTATTCGGAGATACGCAGTATTTT.

This clonotype was counted a few times. V is TRBV5-1 and J is TRBJ2-2; a weak D match, TRBD1 (5 bases). V lost 0 bases, J lost 2 bases, and 14 bases lay in between. Germline CDR1 and CDR2: SGHRS and YFSETQ. The CDR3 has 17 amino acids. DNA for the CDR3: TGCGCCAGCAGCTTGGCCATTTGGGGCAGCAACACCGGGGAGCTGTTTTTT. It is translated as CASSLAIWGSNTGELFF.

This clonotype was counted between two and nine times. The chain is built from TRBV27 and TRBJ1-1; a weak D match, TRBD1 (5 bases). Trimming took off 8 bases at V and 7 bases at J, with 8 bases between the two ends. This CDR3 has 10 residues. Germline CDR1 MNHEY, CDR2 SMNVEV (reference sequence). CDR3 sequence (DNA): TGTGCCAGCCGCGGGGGTGAAGCTTTCTTT. Encoded protein: CASRGGEAFF.

This clonotype was counted many times. In DNA form, the CDR3 reads TGTGCCAGCAGTTTCAGGAGTAACTCCTACAATGAGCAGTTCTTC. Translated, it gives CASSFRSNSYNEQFF. The rearrangement joins TRBV12-3 or TRBV12-4 to TRBJ2-1; D is uncertain. V lost 3 bases and J 0 bases, leaving 9 bases between the germline ends. The CDR3 is 15 residues long.